Each of the 5 T cell receptor beta chains below was sequenced from the same sample in a study of response to subunit inactivated influenza vaccine. TCRdb re-analysed the RT-PCR reads in MiXCR, keeping a single row per CDR3 protein. This sample carries about 650,000 distinct CDR3 sequences, around 16% of them seen once, and the ten largest clones take 11%. The sequencing here drew on PBMCs from blood, taken 11 to 12 days after vaccination. The receptors were gathered from a man between 50 and 59 years old who received an inactivated influenza vaccine.

This chain uses TRBV29-1 with TRBJ2-3; tentatively, D is TRBD1 (6 bases). CDR1 and CDR2 (germline): SQVTM, ANQGSEA. The V and J ends lost 6 bases and 7 bases respectively, with 20 bases between them. This CDR3 is built from 14 residues. CDR3 nucleotide sequence: TGCAGCGTGGGGGCCCGATTGGGGTCGCATACGCAGTATTTT. The encoded protein is CSVGARLGSHTQYF.

This clonotype was detected ten times or more. The V gene is TRBV7-8, the J gene TRBJ1-4; D may be TRBD1 (6 bases). This CDR3 comprises 15 residues. In germline, CDR1 is SGHVS, CDR2 FQNEAQ. Trimming removed 3 bases from V and 4 bases from J, with 12 bases in between. Here the CDR3 DNA reads TGTGCCAGCAGCTTCGAGGGGGGGCGTAATGAAAAACTGTTTTTT. It is translated as CASSFEGGRNEKLFF.

At least ten counts were recorded for this clonotype. This rearrangement joins TRBV2 to TRBJ2-3; D is possibly TRBD2 (6 bases). CDR1 is SNHLY, CDR2 FYNNEI, per germline. CDR3 length: 16 residues. V lost 4 bases and J 5 bases, leaving 19 bases between the germline ends. This CDR3 is CASSVRGEGLGDTQYF. The CDR3 region has the DNA TGTGCCAGCAGTGTACGCGGGGAAGGGTTAGGAGATACGCAGTATTTT.

This chain links TRBV10-1 with TRBJ2-7; the D gene could be TRBD1 or TRBD2 (5 bases each). Trimming left V 10 bases short and J 3 bases short, with 19 bases between. The CDR3 contains 14 residues. CDR1 and CDR2 (germline): WNHNN, SYGVQD (reference sequence). CDR3 DNA: TGCGCCACCCCCCCTCCAGGGACCAGCTACGAGCAGTACTTC. Amino acids: CATPPPGTSYEQYF.

The gene calls are TRBV29-1 and TRBJ2-3; 7 bases align to TRBD2. This CDR3 contains 14 residues. Germline CDR1 SQVTM, CDR2 ANQGSEA. V shed 6 bases, J shed 2 bases, and the junction held 8 bases outside the gene matches. CDR3 loop: CSVHGGVITDTQYF. CDR3 coding DNA: TGCAGCGTCCATGGGGGGGTAATCACAGATACGCAGTATTTT.